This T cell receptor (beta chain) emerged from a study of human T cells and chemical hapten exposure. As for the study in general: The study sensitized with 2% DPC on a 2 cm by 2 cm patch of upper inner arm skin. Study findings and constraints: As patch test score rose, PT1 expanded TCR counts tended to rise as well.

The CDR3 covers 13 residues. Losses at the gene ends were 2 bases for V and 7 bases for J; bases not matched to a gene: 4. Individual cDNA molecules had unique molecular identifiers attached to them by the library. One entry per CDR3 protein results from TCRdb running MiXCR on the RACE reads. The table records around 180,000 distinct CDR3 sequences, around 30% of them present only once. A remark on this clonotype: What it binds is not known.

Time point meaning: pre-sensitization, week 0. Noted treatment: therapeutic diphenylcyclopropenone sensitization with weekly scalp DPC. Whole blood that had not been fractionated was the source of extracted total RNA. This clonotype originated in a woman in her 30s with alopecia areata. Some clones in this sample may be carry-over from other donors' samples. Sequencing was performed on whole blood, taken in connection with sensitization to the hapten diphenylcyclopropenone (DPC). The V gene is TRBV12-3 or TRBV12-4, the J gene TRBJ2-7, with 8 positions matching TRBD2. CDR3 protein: CASSLQREREQYF. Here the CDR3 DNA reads TGTGCCAGCAGTTTACAGCGGGAGAGGGAGCAGTACTTC.